This is a list of T cell receptor beta chains from one sample in a study of control samples from healthy donors and cancer patients. Libraries were prepared by immunoSEQ multiplex PCR; TCRdb keeps only in-frame clonotypes and omits some of them. The repertoire holds some 71,000 clones, with approximately 90% as singletons. Source material: PBMCs. The receptors originated from a man in his sixties with colorectal cancer. Each CDR3 is given with its conserved first and last residue. The D gene is left open where the match is weak. Size is omitted from some rows. Given values are once, few, many or a class for expanded clones.

TRBV11-3	NA	NA	TRBJ2-2	TGTGCCAGCAGCTCCGGCAGGGTTGGCACCGGGGAGCTGTTTTTT	CASSSGRVGTGELFF
TRBV6-5	NA	TRBD1	TRBJ2-7	TGTGCCAGCAGTTGGGGACAGGGGGCCCACGAGCAGTACTTC	CASSWGQGAHEQYF
TRBV9	NA	NA	TRBJ1-1	TGTGCCAGCAGCGACGCAGGGATTATGAACACTGAAGCTTTCTTT	CASSDAGIMNTEAFF
TRBV6-5	NA	TRBD2	TRBJ2-2	TGTGCCAGCAGTCAAATGAGCGGGAGTGCCGGGGAGCTGTTTTTT	CASSQMSGSAGELFF
TRBV6-5	NA	NA	TRBJ1-5	TGTGCCAGCAGCAGAACAGAATATCAGCCCCAGCATTTT	CASSRTEYQPQHF
TRBV7-9	NA	NA	TRBJ1-4	TGTGCCAGCAGCTTTAGCGAGCCCAGGAGTAATGAAAAACTGTTTTTT	CASSFSEPRSNEKLFF
TRBV6-5	NA	NA	TRBJ1-4	TGTGCCAGCAGTCCTGAGGAGAATGAAAAACTGTTTTTT	CASSPEENEKLFF
TRBV18	NA	NA	TRBJ1-2	TGTGCCAGCTCATTCGACAGCAACTATGGCTACACCTTC	CASSFDSNYGYTF
TRBV6-2/TRBV6-3	once	NA	TRBJ2-3	TGTGCCAGCAGTTACTCCGGGGTGGATACGCAGTATTTT	CASSYSGVDTQYF
TRBV3-1/TRBV3-2	NA	TRBD1	TRBJ2-7	TGTGCCAGCAGCGGGGACAGGGGGGGCTACGAGCAGTACTTC	CASSGDRGGYEQYF
TRBV12-3/TRBV12-4	NA	NA	TRBJ2-7	TGTGCCAGCAGCCCGTCCCTCTACGAGCAGTACTTC	CASSPSLYEQYF
TRBV7-2	once	TRBD1	TRBJ1-5	TGTGCCAGCAGCTCCGACAGGGCTCTAGGTCAGCCCCAGCATTTT	CASSSDRALGQPQHF
TRBV24-1	once	TRBD2	TRBJ2-3	TGTGCCACCAGTGATCCGGGACTAGTCGGAACAGATACGCAGTATTTT	CATSDPGLVGTDTQYF
TRBV6-6	NA	NA	TRBJ2-2	TGTGCCAGCAAAGATACAGGCCGTGGGTCCGGGGAGCTGTTTTTT	CASKDTGRGSGELFF
TRBV13	NA	NA	TRBJ1-2	TGTGCCAGCAGCTTCGACGGGAACTATGGCTACACCTTC	CASSFDGNYGYTF
TRBV12-3/TRBV12-4	NA	NA	TRBJ2-3	TGTGCCAGCAGTTTAGACCTAGCAGATACGCAGTATTTT	CASSLDLADTQYF
TRBV5-5	NA	TRBD2	TRBJ2-7	TGTGCCAGCAGGCGGGCTAGCGGGGACTCCTACGAGCAGTACTTC	CASRRASGDSYEQYF
TRBV27	NA	NA	TRBJ1-6	TGTGCCAGCAGGATGGGGGGACCCCATTCACCCCTCCACTTT	CASRMGGPHSPLHF
TRBV10-3	NA	TRBD2	TRBJ2-5	TGTGCCATCAGTGAGGGACTAGCGCCTTTCTACCAAGAGACCCAGTACTTC	CAISEGLAPFYQETQYF
TRBV7-8	NA	NA	TRBJ1-5	TGTGCCAGCAGCCCCATGACAGGCCGCAATCAGCCCCAGCATTTT	CASSPMTGRNQPQHF
TRBV2	NA	NA	TRBJ1-5	TGTGCCAGCAGTGGAGGTCAGCTCCAGCCCCAGCATTTT	CASSGGQLQPQHF
TRBV14	NA	NA	TRBJ1-6	TGTGCCAGCAGCCTCCCGTGGGGTTCACCCCTCCACTTT	CASSLPWGSPLHF
TRBV7-6	NA	NA	TRBJ2-5	TGTGCCAGCAGCCCTCGGGTGGGGGGGCCGGTTGAGACCCAGTACTTC	CASSPRVGGPVETQYF